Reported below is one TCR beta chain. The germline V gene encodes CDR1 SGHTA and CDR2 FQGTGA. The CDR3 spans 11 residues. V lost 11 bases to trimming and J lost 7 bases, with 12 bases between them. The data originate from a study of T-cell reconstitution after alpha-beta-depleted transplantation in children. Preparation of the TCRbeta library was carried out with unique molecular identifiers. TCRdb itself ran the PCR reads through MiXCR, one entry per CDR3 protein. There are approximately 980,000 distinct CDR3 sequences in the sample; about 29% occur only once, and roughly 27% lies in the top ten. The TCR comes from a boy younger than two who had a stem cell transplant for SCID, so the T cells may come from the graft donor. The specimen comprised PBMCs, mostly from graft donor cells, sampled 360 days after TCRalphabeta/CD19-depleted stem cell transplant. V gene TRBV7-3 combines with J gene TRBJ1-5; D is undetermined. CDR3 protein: CAPPVAQPQHF. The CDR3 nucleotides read TGTGCCCCCCCAGTAGCCCAGCCCCAGCATTTT.